These 29 T cell receptor beta chains came from one sample sequenced in a study of T cell changes during pregnancy in multiple sclerosis (dated by TCRdb to between 2018 and 2021). Receptors were amplified or captured by the immunoSEQ multiplex PCR assay. TCRdb re-hosts the immuneACCESS table, in-frame sequences only. Its copies lack some clones; in the studies checked, an unresolved V gene accounts for under half of them, and the cause for the rest is not known. For this sample there are approximately 60,000 clones; approximately 94% appear just once. About 3% of the sample goes to the ten largest clones. Sequencing was performed on CD8+ T cells from peripheral blood mononuclear cells, taken in the third trimester of pregnancy. Receptors originate from a female donor with multiple sclerosis, enrolled in a pregnancy study.

This rearrangement joins TRBV11-2 to TRBJ1-5; perhaps TRBD1 as D (5 bases). Germline V gene sequence: CDR1 SGHAT, CDR2 FQNNGV. Trimming took 2 bases from V and 0 from J, leaving 11 bases between them. The CDR3 contains 16 residues. The CDR3 region has the DNA TGTGCCAGCAGCTTAACGACAGAATATAGCAATCAGCCCCAGCATTTT. This gives the protein CASSLTTEYSNQPQHF.

This rearrangement joins TRBV28 to TRBJ2-5, with D perhaps TRBD2 (6 bases). CDR1 MDHEN and CDR2 SYDVKM come from the germline V gene. The CDR3 is 14 amino acids. V was pared by 5 bases and J by 4 bases, with 14 bases between. CDR3 residues: CASSNRLDRETQYF. The DNA of the CDR3 is TGTGCCAGCAGTAATCGACTAGACCGAGAGACCCAGTACTTC. Based on the CDR3 plus reference TRBV28 and TRBJ2-5, the full variable domain is DVKVTQSSRYLVKRTGEKVFLECVQDMDHENMFWYRQDPGLGLRLIYFSYDVKMKEKGDIPEGYSVSREKKERFSLILESASTNQTSMYLCASSNRLDRETQYFGPGTRLLVL.

This chain links TRBV25-1 with TRBJ2-1, with D uncertain. Germline V lookup: CDR1 MGHDK, CDR2 SYGVNS. The CDR3 has 15 amino acids. V shed 10 bases and J shed 0 bases, with 16 bases lying between them. CDR3 region: CATLDGQSSYNEQFF. The CDR3 nucleotides are TGTGCCACCTTAGATGGGCAAAGCTCCTACAATGAGCAGTTCTTC.

The V gene is TRBV12-1, the J gene TRBJ1-4; the table's D call of TRBD1 was not tested on the DNA. TRBV12-1 is assigned pseudogene status. There are 14 residues in the CDR3. The CDR3 region has the DNA TGTGCCAGCAGCCCCGACAGGGTAGGCGAAAAACTGTTTTTT. This codes for CASSPDRVGEKLFF.

This clone has just one count. The chain couples TRBV4-1 to TRBJ2-1; 14 bases map to TRBD2. CDR3 length equals 20 residues. Germline-derived CDR1 and CDR2 are MGHRA and YSYEKL. V trimming: 0 bases; J trimming: 7 bases; junction bases outside the gene matches: 14. This CDR3 reads CASSQDPGTSGRGRGNEQFF. The CDR3 DNA is TGCGCCAGCAGCCAAGATCCCGGGACTAGCGGGAGAGGACGTGGAAATGAGCAGTTCTTC.

This clone was detected once. The chain is built from TRBV4-3 and TRBJ1-1, with TRBD1 matching over 11 bases. V shed 0 bases and J 9 bases; nucleotides not matched to a gene: 3. Germline assignment: CDR1 LGHNA and CDR2 YSLEER. This CDR3 region has 14 residues. The CDR3 DNA is TGCGCCAGCAGCCAAGATAGGGACAGGGGGAAAGCTTTCTTT. It translates to CASSQDRDRGKAFF.

This chain links TRBV10-2 with TRBJ2-7; 10 bases fit TRBD2. V lost 7 bases, J lost 4 bases, and 10 bases stayed unmatched. The germline V gene encodes CDR1 WSHSY and CDR2 SAAADI. The CDR3 sequence is 15 residues long. The CDR3 region is CASTSPSGSGYEQYF. In DNA, the CDR3 is TGCGCCAGCACCTCCCCTAGCGGGAGCGGGTACGAGCAGTACTTC.

The gene calls are TRBV12-5 and TRBJ1-5; D gene uncertain. The V gene's germline CDR1 is LGHNT and CDR2 FRNRAP. V was trimmed by 4 bases and J by 5 bases, leaving 6 bases between them. This CDR3 comprises 12 residues. The CDR3 here is CASGSPDQPQHF. CDR3 nucleotides: TGTGCTAGTGGTTCGCCGGATCAGCCCCAGCATTTT.

The rearrangement joins TRBV19 to TRBJ1-5; a weak D match, TRBD1 (5 bases). V lost 7 bases, J lost 0 bases, and 19 bases lay in between. CDR1 is LNHDA, CDR2 SQIVND, per germline (reference sequence). This CDR3 contains 17 residues. The CDR3 coding sequence is TGTGCCAGTATCGAATCAGGACGGGACTATAGCAATCAGCCCCAGCATTTT. Its protein product is CASIESGRDYSNQPQHF.

Concerning this clone: The CDR3 carries no conserved terminal phenylalanine or tryptophan, so it likely arises from a read error. The DNA is omitted, as the CDR3 cannot be located on it reliably, and the CDR3 follows TCRdb's listing. J is TRBJ2-4 and V is TRBV6-6; the tabulated D call, TRBD1, remains unverified against the DNA. The V gene's germline CDR1 is MNHNY and CDR2 SVGAGI (reference sequence). The CDR3 length is 11 residues, termini included. The CDR3 loop reads CASSPPGQLEI.

The J gene is TRBJ2-5, the V gene TRBV6-6; possibly TRBD2 for D (6 bases). Germline CDR1 is MNHNY and CDR2 is SVGAGI (reference sequence). V was clipped by 2 bases and J by 5 bases, with 15 bases between them. The length of the CDR3 is 15 residues. DNA of the CDR3: TGTGCCAGCAGTTACGAGACTAGGTTGGGGGAGACCCAGTACTTC. This translates into CASSYETRLGETQYF.

V is TRBV6-5 and J is TRBJ2-5; 11 bases agree with TRBD2. Trimming took 6 bases from V and 4 from J; bases not matched to a gene: 7. The CDR3 length is 15 residues. CDR1 is MNHEY and CDR2 is SVGAGI in the germline V gene. For the CDR3, the DNA is TGTGCCAGCAGCCGACTAGCGGGGAGGGGAGAGACCCAGTACTTC. Encoded protein: CASSRLAGRGETQYF.

The V call is TRBV7-2, the J call TRBJ1-4, with a weak D call TRBD1 (5 bases). Germline assignment: CDR1 SGHTA and CDR2 FQGNSA. Trimming left V 6 bases short and J 11 bases short, with 16 bases between. This CDR3 is built from 13 residues. CDR3 nucleotide sequence: TGTGCCAGCAGGTTGTCTATGACAGACAAACTGTTTTTT. Residues: CASRLSMTDKLFF.

This chain connects TRBV7-9 to TRBJ2-7; D is possibly TRBD1 (5 bases). Germline V gene lookup returns CDR1 SEHNR and CDR2 FQNEAQ (reference sequence). V lost 7 bases and J 3 bases, leaving 19 bases between the germline ends. This CDR3 has 15 amino acids. CDR3 sequence (DNA): TGTGCCAGCACCCCTCAGGGCAGTCCTAACTACGAGCAGTACTTC. Translated: CASTPQGSPNYEQYF.

The genes are TRBV9 and TRBJ1-5; perhaps TRBD1 as D (6 bases). Germline lookup yields CDR1 SGDLS and CDR2 YYNGEE. The V end lost 7 bases, the J end lost 0 bases, and 11 bases lay between the germline ends. This CDR3 spans 14 amino acids. Here the CDR3 reads CASGQGYSNQPQHF. The CDR3 DNA reads TGTGCCAGCGGTCAGGGGTATAGCAATCAGCCCCAGCATTTT.

The rearrangement joins TRBV27 to TRBJ1-5; D is unresolved. The germline CDR1 and CDR2 sequences are MNHEY and SMNVEV (reference sequence). V shed 3 bases and J shed 5 bases, with 8 bases lying between them. The CDR3 loop spans 13 amino acids. CDR3 amino acids: CASSLGTHQPQHF. The CDR3 DNA reads TGTGCCAGCAGTTTGGGCACCCATCAGCCCCAGCATTTT.

This rearrangement joins TRBV2 to TRBJ2-7; D remains ambiguous. Trimming cost V 3 bases and J 4 bases, with 13 bases left between them. Looked up from germline, CDR1 is SNHLY and CDR2 is FYNNEI. There are 14 residues in the CDR3. The DNA for the CDR3 is TGTGCCAGCAGTGAGGGCCCCAATCTTTACGAGCAGTACTTC. It yields the protein CASSEGPNLYEQYF. Full variable domain (missing parts from reference TRBV2 and TRBJ2-7): EPEVTQTPSHQVTQMGQEVILRCVPISNHLYFYWYRQILGQKVEFLVSFYNNEISEKSEIFDDQFSVERPDGSNFTLKIRSTKLEDSAMYFCASSEGPNLYEQYFGPGTRLTVT.

The genes are TRBV7-9 and TRBJ1-2, with a weak D call TRBD1 (5 bases). The V gene's germline CDR1 is SEHNR and CDR2 FQNEAQ (reference sequence). The CDR3 has 15 amino acids. V lost 5 bases, J lost 0 bases, and 13 bases lay in between. CDR3 region: CASSQDSGTNYGYTF. The CDR3 region has the DNA TGTGCCAGCAGCCAAGACAGTGGAACTAACTATGGCTACACCTTC.

This clone was found once. This chain connects TRBV4-1 to TRBJ2-7, with 7 bases identical to TRBD2. Germline V gene sequence: CDR1 MGHRA, CDR2 YSYEKL. The CDR3 runs to 18 residues. V dropped 0 bases and J dropped 2; count of bases not matched to a gene: 13. CDR3 nucleotide sequence: TGCGCCAGCAGCCAAGAAGCCAGCGGGACCTCCACTGCCTACGAGCAGTACTTC. Its translation: CASSQEASGTSTAYEQYF.

This chain links TRBV2 with TRBJ2-7; maybe TRBD1 (5 bases). This CDR3 comprises 18 residues. Germline loops: CDR1 SNHLY, CDR2 FYNNEI. Trimming removed 3 bases at V and 1 base at J, with 22 bases between. The CDR3 region is CASSEPGSGQGRSYEQYF. The CDR3 DNA follows: TGTGCCAGCAGTGAGCCAGGTTCCGGGCAGGGCCGATCCTACGAGCAGTACTTC.

The V gene is TRBV13, the J gene TRBJ1-1; the D gene is possibly TRBD1 (5 bases). V lost 2 bases and J 5 bases, leaving 15 bases between the germline ends. The CDR3 is 15 amino acids. CDR1 and CDR2 (germline): PRHDT, FYEKMQ (reference sequence). CDR3 bases: TGTGCCAGCAGCTTATTGAGGCAGGGCGGAACTGAAGCTTTCTTT. It translates to CASSLLRQGGTEAFF.

In DNA form, the CDR3 reads TGTGCCTTGCGACAGGGGGGGACCTACGAGCAGTACTTC. This codes for CALRQGGTYEQYF. V gene TRBV30 combines with J gene TRBJ2-7, with 9 bases lining up with TRBD1. V dropped 7 bases and J dropped 2; count of bases not matched to a gene: 6. The CDR3 is made up of 13 amino acids. From germline, CDR1 is GTSNPN and CDR2 SVGIG (reference sequence).

This CDR3 is CASRLTGDTKNIQYF. CDR3 in DNA: TGTGCCAGTCGCTTAACAGGGGATACCAAAAACATTCAGTACTTC. The chain carries TRBV19 and TRBJ2-4, with 7 bases that match TRBD1. Germline CDR1 is LNHDA and CDR2 is SQIVND (reference sequence). The CDR3 is made up of 15 amino acids. The J segment lost 2 bases and the V segment lost 8 bases, leaving 9 bases of the junction unmatched.

The chain recombines TRBV5-4 with TRBJ2-1; 14 bases are a match to TRBD2. V trimming: 5 bases; J trimming: 0 bases; junction bases outside the gene matches: 4. The CDR3 totals 17 residues. Germline-derived CDR1 and CDR2 are SGHNT and YYREEE (reference sequence). CDR3 region: CASRTTSGRASYNEQFF. CDR3 nucleotides: TGTGCCAGCAGGACGACTAGCGGGAGGGCCTCCTACAATGAGCAGTTCTTC.

This chain connects TRBV7-2 to TRBJ2-7; 7 positions agree with TRBD1. CDR3 size: 15 residues. V gave up 5 bases and J gave up 5 bases; unmatched junction bases: 12. Germline-derived CDR1 and CDR2 are SGHTA and FQGNSA. In nucleotides, the CDR3 is TGTGCCAGCAGCGTTACCGGGACAGCCCTACACGAGCAGTACTTC. Residues: CASSVTGTALHEQYF.

The chain carries TRBV5-6 and TRBJ2-1, with 9 bases aligning to TRBD2. The CDR3 has 16 residues. The germline gives CDR1 SGHDT, CDR2 YYEEEE. With 2 bases clipped from V and 6 bases from J, the junction kept 9 bases outside the gene matches. The CDR3 DNA reads as TGTGCCAGCAGCTTTGCGGGAGGGCCGCCGGCCAATGAGCAGTTCTTC. Translation gives CASSFAGGPPANEQFF.

The V gene is TRBV19, the J gene TRBJ2-3; 7 nucleotides align to TRBD2. This CDR3 spans 14 amino acids. J was trimmed by 1 base and V by 9 bases; bases with no gene match: 7. Germline assignment: CDR1 LNHDA and CDR2 SQIVND (reference sequence). CDR3 nucleotide sequence: TGTGCCAGCTCCCCGAGCGGGGGCACAGATACGCAGTATTTT. This gives the protein CASSPSGGTDTQYF.

The V gene is TRBV10-1, the J gene TRBJ1-2; 7 bases align to TRBD1. Germline V gene data show CDR1 as WNHNN and CDR2 as SYGVQD (reference sequence). This CDR3 is built from 12 residues. CDR3 nucleotides: TGCGAAGCGGGAGGGACAGACTATGGCTACACCTTC. This encodes CEAGGTDYGYTF.

The J gene is TRBJ2-7, the V gene TRBV4-1, with a weak D call TRBD2 (6 bases). Germline CDR1 reads MGHRA; CDR2 reads YSYEKL. Trimming left V 2 bases short and J 3 bases short, with 17 bases between. The CDR3 runs to 16 residues. Here the CDR3 DNA reads TGCGCCAGCAGCCAAAACTCTGGATTAGCGGACTACGAGCAGTACTTC. Translation gives CASSQNSGLADYEQYF.